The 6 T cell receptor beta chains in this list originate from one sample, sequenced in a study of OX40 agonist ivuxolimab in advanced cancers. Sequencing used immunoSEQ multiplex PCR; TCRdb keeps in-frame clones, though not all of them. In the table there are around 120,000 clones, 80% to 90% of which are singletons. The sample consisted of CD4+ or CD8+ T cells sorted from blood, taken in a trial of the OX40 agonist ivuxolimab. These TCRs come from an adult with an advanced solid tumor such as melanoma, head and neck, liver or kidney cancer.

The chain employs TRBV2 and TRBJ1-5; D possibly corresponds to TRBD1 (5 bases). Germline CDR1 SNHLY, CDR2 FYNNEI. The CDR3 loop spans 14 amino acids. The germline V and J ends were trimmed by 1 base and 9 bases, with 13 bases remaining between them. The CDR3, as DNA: TGTGCCAGCAGTGAAGTAGGGGACCCCGGGCCCCAGCATTTT. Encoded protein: CASSEVGDPGPQHF. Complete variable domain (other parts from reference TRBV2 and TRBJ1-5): EPEVTQTPSHQVTQMGQEVILRCVPISNHLYFYWYRQILGQKVEFLVSFYNNEISEKSEIFDDQFSVERPDGSNFTLKIRSTKLEDSAMYFCASSEVGDPGPQHFGDGTRLSIL.

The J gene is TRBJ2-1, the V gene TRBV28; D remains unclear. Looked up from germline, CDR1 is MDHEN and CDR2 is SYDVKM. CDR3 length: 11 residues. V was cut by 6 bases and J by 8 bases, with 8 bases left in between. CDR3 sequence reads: CASRATHEQFF. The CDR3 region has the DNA TGTGCCAGCAGGGCAACCCATGAGCAGTTCTTC.

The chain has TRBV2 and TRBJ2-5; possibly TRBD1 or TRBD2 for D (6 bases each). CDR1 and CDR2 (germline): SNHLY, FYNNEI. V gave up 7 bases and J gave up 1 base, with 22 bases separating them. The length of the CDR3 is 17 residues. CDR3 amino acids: CASKALRIRGLQETQYF. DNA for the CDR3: TGTGCCAGCAAAGCTCTGAGGATCAGGGGACTCCAAGAGACCCAGTACTTC.

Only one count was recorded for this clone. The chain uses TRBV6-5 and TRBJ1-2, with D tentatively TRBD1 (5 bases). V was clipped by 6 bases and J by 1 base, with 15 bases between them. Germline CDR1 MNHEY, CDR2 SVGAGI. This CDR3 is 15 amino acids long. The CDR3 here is CASSRRDGDNYGYTF. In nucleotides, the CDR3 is TGTGCCAGCAGCCGCCGGGACGGCGATAACTATGGCTACACCTTC.

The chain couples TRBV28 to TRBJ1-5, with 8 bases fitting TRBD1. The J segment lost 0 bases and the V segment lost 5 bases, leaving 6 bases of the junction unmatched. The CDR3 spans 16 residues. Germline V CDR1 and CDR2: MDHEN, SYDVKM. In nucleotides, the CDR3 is TGTGCCAGCAGTCCTACAGACAGGGGTAGCAATCAGCCCCAGCATTTT. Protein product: CASSPTDRGSNQPQHF.

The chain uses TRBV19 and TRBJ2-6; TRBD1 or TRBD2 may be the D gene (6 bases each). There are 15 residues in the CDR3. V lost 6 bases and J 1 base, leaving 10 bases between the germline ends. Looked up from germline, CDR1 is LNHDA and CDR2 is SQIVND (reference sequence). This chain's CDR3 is CASSLGGSGANVLTF. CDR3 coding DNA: TGTGCCAGTAGCCTAGGGGGGTCTGGGGCCAACGTCCTGACTTTC.